Sequencing of this T cell receptor beta chain was carried out in a study of blood T cell repertoires in COVID-19. Profiled with immunoSEQ multiplex PCR; TCRdb holds only in-frame clones, not every one. In the table there are 56,000 or so clones, roughly 89% of which are singletons. With 7 bases removed from V and 7 bases from J, the gap between germline ends came to 11 bases. Germline CDR1 MGHDK, CDR2 SYGVNS. The CDR3 has 13 amino acids. This chain uses TRBV25-1 with TRBJ1-6; tentatively, D is TRBD1 (5 bases). Sequenced: peripheral blood. This receptor was identified in a man aged 50 to 59 with acute or convalescent COVID-19. CDR3 coding DNA: TGTGCCAGCAAAGACAGAGAGAATTCACCCCTCCACTTT. Its protein product is CASKDRENSPLHF. The full variable domain, in which reference TRBV25-1 and TRBJ1-6 provide the parts outside the CDR3, is EADIYQTPRYLVIGTGKKITLECSQTMGHDKMYWYQQDPGMELHLIHYSYGVNSTEKGDLSSESTVSRIRTEHFPLTLESARPSHTSQYLCASKDRENSPLHFGNGTRLTVT.